Listed below are T cell receptor beta chains from one sample, sequenced in a study of cytomegalovirus exposure and HLA in healthy donors. Here immunoSEQ multiplex PCR was the method, and the copy in TCRdb shows in-frame clones only, minus some. The data contain under 90,000 clones, 55% to 80% of them singletons. Sequences were obtained from PBMCs. The receptors here all came from a man between 35 and 55 years old in good health and CMV-seropositive. The CDR3 runs from the conserved cysteine through the conserved F or W. Each record gives: CDR3 protein, CDR3 DNA, J gene, clone size, V gene, D gene. A D gene is named only where the DNA matches it firmly. A clone size is listed for some rows: how often the clone was seen (once, few, many), or a class if it is expanded.

cdr3_aa: CASSPGGPSYNSPLHF
cdr3_nt: TGCGCCAGCAGCCCCGGGGGGCCGTCCTATAATTCACCCCTCCACTTT
j_call: TRBJ1-6
clone_size: .
v_call: TRBV5-1
d_call: .

cdr3_aa: CASRQGTYEQYF
cdr3_nt: TGTGCCAGCCGACAGGGGACCTACGAGCAGTACTTC
j_call: TRBJ2-7
clone_size: .
v_call: TRBV7-2
d_call: TRBD1

cdr3_aa: CATHAGRGNQPQHF
cdr3_nt: TGTGCCACCCACGCGGGGCGCGGCAATCAGCCCCAGCATTTT
j_call: TRBJ1-5
clone_size: .
v_call: TRBV10-3
d_call: .

cdr3_aa: CASSLGGANTEAFF
cdr3_nt: TGTGCCAGCAGCTTAGGGGGGGCGAACACTGAAGCTTTCTTT
j_call: TRBJ1-1
clone_size: .
v_call: TRBV28
d_call: .

cdr3_aa: CSAGLAGVHEQYF
cdr3_nt: TGCAGCGCAGGACTAGCGGGAGTTCACGAGCAGTACTTC
j_call: TRBJ2-7
clone_size: .
v_call: TRBV29-1
d_call: TRBD2

cdr3_aa: CASSVRQGPNEKLFF
cdr3_nt: TGTGCCAGCAGTGTCCGACAGGGACCTAATGAAAAACTGTTTTTT
j_call: TRBJ1-4
clone_size: .
v_call: TRBV27
d_call: TRBD1

cdr3_aa: CSATGSSYEQYF
cdr3_nt: TGCAGCGCTACGGGGAGCTCCTACGAGCAGTACTTC
j_call: TRBJ2-7
clone_size: once
v_call: TRBV29-1
d_call: .

cdr3_aa: CASSLDRGGTEAFF
cdr3_nt: TGTGCCAGCAGCCTCGACAGGGGTGGGACTGAAGCTTTCTTT
j_call: TRBJ1-1
clone_size: .
v_call: TRBV7-8
d_call: TRBD1

cdr3_aa: CATSSGGTDTQYF
cdr3_nt: TGTGCCACCAGCTCGGGTGGGACAGATACGCAGTATTTT
j_call: TRBJ2-3
clone_size: .
v_call: TRBV15
d_call: .

cdr3_aa: CASSEVDSPTDTQYF
cdr3_nt: TGTGCCAGCAGTGAAGTCGACAGCCCCACAGATACGCAGTATTTT
j_call: TRBJ2-3
clone_size: medium-sized
v_call: TRBV6-1
d_call: .